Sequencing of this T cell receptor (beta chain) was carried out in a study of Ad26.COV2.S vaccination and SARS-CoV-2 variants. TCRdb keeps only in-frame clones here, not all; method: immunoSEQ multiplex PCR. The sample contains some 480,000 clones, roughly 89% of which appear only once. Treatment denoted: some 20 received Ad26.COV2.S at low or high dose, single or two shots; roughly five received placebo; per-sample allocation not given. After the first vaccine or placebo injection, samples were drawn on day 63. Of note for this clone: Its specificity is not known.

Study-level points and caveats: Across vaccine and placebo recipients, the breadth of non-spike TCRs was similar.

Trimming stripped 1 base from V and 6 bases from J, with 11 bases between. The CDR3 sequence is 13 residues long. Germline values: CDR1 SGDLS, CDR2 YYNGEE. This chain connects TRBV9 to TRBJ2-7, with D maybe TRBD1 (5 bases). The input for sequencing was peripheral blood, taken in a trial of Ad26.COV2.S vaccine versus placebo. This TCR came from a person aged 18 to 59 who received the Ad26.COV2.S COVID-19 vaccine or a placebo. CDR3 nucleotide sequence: TGTGCCAGCAGCGTAAAGCCCCAGGGCGAGCAGTACTTC. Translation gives CASSVKPQGEQYF.